The 20 T cell receptor beta chains listed next were all sequenced from one sample in a study of vaccination and CD4 T cells after COVID-19. Regarding treatment: roughly nine-day PBMC culture with coronavirus spike peptide pools or control peptides (ViraFEST assay). CD4+ T cells that came from the unexposed donor were collected before the COVID-19 pandemic (2011-2018). Researchers used the Oncomine TCR Beta short-read assay to sequence DNA from cultured CD4+ T cells. In this case, cultured CD4+ T cells provided the extracted genomic DNA. Via MiXCR, TCRdb re-called the PCR reads, giving one row per CDR3 protein. The top ten hold more than 6.5% of the sample, which has about 9,700 distinct CDR3 sequences, under 40% seen once. The antigens of these receptors remain unknown. The specimen sequenced was CD4+ T cells from blood, cultured in vitro. The receptors originated from a human donor in good health.

CDR3 sequence reads: CAWSVLGGLAGVETQYF. The DNA of the CDR3 is TGTGCCTGGAGTGTACTAGGGGGACTAGCGGGAGTTGAGACCCAGTACTTC. The rearrangement uses TRBV30 and TRBJ2-5; 14 positions match TRBD2. Per the germline V gene, CDR1 is GTSNPN and CDR2 is SVGIG (reference sequence). The V gene end was trimmed by 0 bases and the J gene end by 5 bases; junction bases not matched to a gene: 8. The CDR3 totals 17 residues.

The chain carries TRBV20-1 and TRBJ2-2; D remains ambiguous. The V gene's germline CDR1 is DFQATT and CDR2 SNEGSKA (reference sequence). The CDR3 length is 13 residues. Deletions cut 1 base from V and 6 bases from J, with 9 bases between. CDR3 protein: CSARGPIAGELFF. In DNA, the CDR3 is TGCAGTGCTAGAGGCCCCATAGCCGGGGAGCTGTTTTTT.

This clonotype came up a few times. This chain joins TRBV10-3 and TRBJ1-6; 8 nucleotides line up with TRBD1. Germline V gives CDR1 ENHRY, CDR2 SYGVKD. J gave up 7 bases and V 2 bases, and 10 bases lay outside the gene matches. The length of the CDR3 is 17 residues. As DNA, the CDR3 is TGTGCCATCAGTGAGGTACGCAGGGGGCGAAGGAATTCACCCCTCCACTTT. Translating gives CAISEVRRGRRNSPLHF.

The V and J genes are TRBV7-9 and TRBJ2-1; tentatively, D is TRBD1 or TRBD2 (6 bases each). The V gene's germline CDR1 is SEHNR and CDR2 FQNEAQ (reference sequence). The CDR3 sequence is 14 residues long. Trimming cost V 1 base and J 7 bases, with 11 bases left between them. CDR3 nucleotides: TGTGCCAGCAGCTTAGGGGGGGCCCTTAATGAGCAGTTCTTC. It specifies CASSLGGALNEQFF.

CDR3 sequence: CASSYEWGGTGQETQYF. The CDR3 DNA sequence: TGTGCCAGCAGTTACGAGTGGGGCGGGACCGGCCAAGAGACCCAGTACTTC. The chain joins TRBV6-2 or TRBV6-3 to TRBJ2-5; the D gene is possibly TRBD2 (6 bases). From germline, CDR1 is MNHEY and CDR2 SVGEGT. V was pared by 2 bases and J by 1 base, with 17 bases between. The CDR3 spans 17 residues.

This clonotype came up a few times. This chain uses TRBV20-1 with TRBJ2-2; 7 nucleotides line up with TRBD1. Germline loops: CDR1 DFQATT, CDR2 SNEGSKA (reference sequence). The CDR3 runs 13 residues. Trimming at V came to 3 bases and at J to 7 bases, leaving 5 bases not matched to a gene. The CDR3 DNA follows: TGCAGTGCTAGGAACAGGGGTAGCGGGGAGCTGTTTTTT. Its protein is CSARNRGSGELFF.

The chain is built from TRBV12-2 and TRBJ2-1. TRBV12-2 is deemed a pseudogene. The CDR3 is 12 amino acids. This CDR3 is CASRSSYNEQFF. In DNA, the CDR3 is TGTGCAAGTCGCTCCTCCTACAATGAGCAGTTCTTC.

The chain links TRBV19 to TRBJ1-5; D is perhaps TRBD1 (5 bases). Trimming left V 3 bases short and J 6 bases short, with 15 bases between. Per germline, CDR1 LNHDA and CDR2 SQIVND (reference sequence). This CDR3 has 15 residues. CDR3 coding DNA: TGTGCCAGTAGTATTTGGCCCAGGGAGGGTCAGCCCCAGCATTTT. Its protein product is CASSIWPREGQPQHF.

The chain recombines TRBV5-1 with TRBJ2-7; 7 bases are a match to TRBD1. The germline CDR1 and CDR2 sequences are SGHRS and YFSETQ. The ends lost 5 bases at V and 2 bases at J; junction bases unmatched: 7. The CDR3 length is 14 residues. The CDR3 reads CASRRGTDTYEQYF. The CDR3 region has the DNA TGCGCCAGCAGGAGAGGGACAGATACCTACGAGCAGTACTTC.

This clonotype turned up a few times. The V and J genes are TRBV6-1 and TRBJ2-1; D uncertain. Trimming took 4 bases from V and 5 from J, leaving 9 bases between them. CDR1 and CDR2 (germline): MNHNS, SASEGT. The CDR3 extends over 13 amino acids. CDR3 in amino acids: CASSGWADNEQFF. In nucleotides, the CDR3 is TGTGCCAGCAGTGGGTGGGCCGACAATGAGCAGTTCTTC.

The chain recombines TRBV6-1 with TRBJ1-5; TRBD1 matches at 10 bases. This CDR3 spans 15 amino acids. Trimming at V came to 6 bases and at J to 7 bases, leaving 9 bases not matched to a gene. Per the germline V gene, CDR1 is MNHNS and CDR2 is SASEGT. This CDR3 is CASSPGTGVIQPQHF. The CDR3 nucleotides read TGTGCCAGCAGCCCCGGGACAGGGGTTATCCAGCCCCAGCATTTT.

The gene calls are TRBV29-1 and TRBJ1-6; D remains unclear. Germline CDR1 SQVTM, CDR2 ANQGSEA. The V end was cut by 4 bases, the J end by 10 bases, with 14 bases between. This CDR3 has 13 residues. The CDR3: CSVGAGAGSPLHF. The CDR3 bases are TGCAGCGTTGGTGCAGGAGCGGGATCACCCCTCCACTTT.

The chain recombines TRBV19 with TRBJ1-1; maybe TRBD1 (6 bases). The germline V and J ends were trimmed by 6 bases and 3 bases, with 11 bases remaining between them. Germline CDR1 LNHDA, CDR2 SQIVND (reference sequence). The CDR3 loop spans 13 amino acids. The CDR3 loop is CASRGQFDTEAFF. CDR3 coding DNA: TGTGCCAGTAGAGGACAGTTTGACACTGAAGCTTTCTTT. The variable domain in full, with the rest retrieved from reference TRBV19 and TRBJ1-1, is DGGITQSPKYLFRKEGQNVTLSCEQNLNHDAMYWYRQDPGQGLRLIYYSQIVNDFQKGDIAEGYSVSREKKESFPLTVTSAQKNPTAFYLCASRGQFDTEAFFGQGTRLTVV.

This clonotype occurred once. This rearrangement joins TRBV6-1 to TRBJ2-7; TRBD1 matches at 9 bases. Trimming cost V 4 bases and J 6 bases; bases outside gene matches: 10. This CDR3 region has 15 residues. Germline lookup yields CDR1 MNHNS and CDR2 SASEGT. The CDR3 reads CASSAAGTGYLEQYF. As DNA, the CDR3 is TGTGCCAGCAGTGCCGCCGGGACAGGGTATCTCGAGCAGTACTTC.

This clonotype was picked up a small number of times. The rearrangement joins TRBV6-1 to TRBJ2-7; D possibly corresponds to TRBD1 (5 bases). V was trimmed by 8 bases and J by 4 bases, leaving 12 bases between them. CDR1 and CDR2 (germline): MNHNS, SASEGT. The CDR3 consists of 12 residues. The CDR3 DNA is TGTGCCAGCGGGGCGCGGTGGTACGAGCAGTACTTC. This gives the protein CASGARWYEQYF.

In its sample, this clonotype ranks as medium-sized. The V and J genes are TRBV20-1 and TRBJ1-1; possible D gene TRBD1, 5 bases. This CDR3 region has 13 residues. The V end lost 5 bases, the J end lost 5 bases, and 15 bases lay between the germline ends. CDR1 DFQATT and CDR2 SNEGSKA come from the germline V gene (reference sequence). The CDR3 loop is CSAAGGGRTEAFF. CDR3 nucleotide sequence: TGCAGTGCTGCTGGGGGAGGAAGAACTGAAGCTTTCTTT.

This clonotype was observed a few times. The V and J genes are TRBV11-1 and TRBJ1-2, with a possible D match to TRBD1 (6 bases). The CDR3 runs 15 residues. Germline CDR1 reads SGHAT; CDR2 reads FQDESV (reference sequence). V lost 5 bases and J lost 3, with 16 bases in between. The CDR3 DNA is TGTGCCAGCAGCCCGGAGTGGGACACCGACTATGGCTACACCTTC. The encoded protein is CASSPEWDTDYGYTF.

The rearrangement links TRBV5-6 to TRBJ1-5, with D possibly matching TRBD1 (5 bases). Trimming took 1 base from V and 5 from J, leaving 7 bases between them. CDR3 length: 13 amino acids. Germline V gene sequence: CDR1 SGHDT, CDR2 YYEEEE. This CDR3 reads CASSLLGHQPQHF. For the CDR3, the DNA is TGTGCCAGCAGCTTGTTGGGGCATCAGCCCCAGCATTTT. The full variable domain, its missing parts supplied by reference TRBV5-6 and TRBJ1-5, is DAGVTQSPTHLIKTRGQQVTLRCSPKSGHDTVSWYQQALGQGPQFIFQYYEEEERQRGNFPDRFSGHQFPNYSSELNVNALLLGDSALYLCASSLLGHQPQHFGDGTRLSIL.

CDR3 residues: CAISERQGAREQYF. CDR3 in DNA: TGTGCCATCAGTGAGAGACAGGGGGCCAGGGAGCAGTACTTC. The chain joins TRBV10-3 to TRBJ2-7; 10 nucleotides line up with TRBD1. Germline lookup yields CDR1 ENHRY and CDR2 SYGVKD. Losses at the gene ends were 2 bases for V and 7 bases for J; bases not matched to a gene: 5. This CDR3 is 14 amino acids long.

This clonotype appeared a few times. This sequence joins TRBV20-1 and TRBJ2-5; TRBD2 aligns across 9 bases. CDR1 DFQATT and CDR2 SNEGSKA come from the germline V gene (reference sequence). This CDR3 comprises 15 residues. V trimming: 1 base; J trimming: 5 bases; junction bases outside the gene matches: 8. The chain's CDR3 is CSARVFGAGGETQYF. DNA of the CDR3: TGCAGTGCTAGAGTTTTTGGGGCGGGAGGGGAGACCCAGTACTTC.